This TCR beta chain emerged from a study of T cell responses to AZD1222 COVID-19 vaccine. The CDR3 totals 16 residues. The germline gives CDR1 KGHSH, CDR2 LQKENI. The V and J ends lost 6 bases and 0 bases respectively, with 15 bases between them. Assay used: immunoSEQ multiplex PCR; TCRdb lists only in-frame clones, some missing. The sample lists about 120,000 clones, approximately 90% seen once, with under 3% in the top ten. As to this clone: Its antigen is not known.

Regarding the study as a whole: Spike-specific TCR breadth and depth both grew after two AZD1222 doses. Spike as a whole was targeted by vaccine-associated CD4 TCRs, dominant at 160-218 and 743-854. Donors were largely white British and mainly female; clonal diversity was possibly underestimated.

The chain has TRBV18 and TRBJ1-3; D ambiguous. This receptor was identified in an adult who received the AZD1222 COVID-19 vaccine. Sequencing used peripheral blood, obtained 28 days after the second AZD1222 dose. Here the CDR3 reads CASSPLTVFSGNTIYF. For the CDR3, the DNA is TGTGCCAGCTCCCCTCTTACAGTGTTCTCTGGAAACACCATATATTTT.